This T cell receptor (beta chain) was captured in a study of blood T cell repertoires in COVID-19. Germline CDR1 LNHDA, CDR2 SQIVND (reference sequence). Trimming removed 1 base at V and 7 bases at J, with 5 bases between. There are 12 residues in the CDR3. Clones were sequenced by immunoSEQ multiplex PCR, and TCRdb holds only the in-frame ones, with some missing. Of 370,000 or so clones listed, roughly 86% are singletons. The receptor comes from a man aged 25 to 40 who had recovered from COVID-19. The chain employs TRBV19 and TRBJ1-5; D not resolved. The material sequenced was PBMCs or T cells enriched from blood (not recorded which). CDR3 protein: CASSIGEQPQHF. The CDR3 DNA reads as TGTGCCAGTAGTATAGGGGAGCAGCCCCAGCATTTT.